The source of this TCR beta chain is a study of shared T cell receptors in the human thymus. Trimming stripped 0 bases from V and 6 bases from J, with 11 bases between. Looked up from germline, CDR1 is SGHTA and CDR2 is FQGNSA. The CDR3 totals 14 residues. The assay was immunoSEQ multiplex PCR, and TCRdb's table has in-frame clones only and misses some. The data contain about 540,000 clones, around 78% of them singletons. This clone was counted once. The same sample was also studied in work on human thymus T cells. According to that study: Thymus was obtained from resections taken during corrective heart surgery.

The chain combines TRBV7-2 with TRBJ1-2; perhaps TRBD1 as D (5 bases). Sequenced: thymocytes. The TCR sequence derives from a boy younger than two with a congenital heart defect. CDR3 protein: CASSLARGFDGYTF. The DNA for the CDR3 is TGTGCCAGCAGCTTAGCGCGGGGCTTCGATGGCTACACCTTC.